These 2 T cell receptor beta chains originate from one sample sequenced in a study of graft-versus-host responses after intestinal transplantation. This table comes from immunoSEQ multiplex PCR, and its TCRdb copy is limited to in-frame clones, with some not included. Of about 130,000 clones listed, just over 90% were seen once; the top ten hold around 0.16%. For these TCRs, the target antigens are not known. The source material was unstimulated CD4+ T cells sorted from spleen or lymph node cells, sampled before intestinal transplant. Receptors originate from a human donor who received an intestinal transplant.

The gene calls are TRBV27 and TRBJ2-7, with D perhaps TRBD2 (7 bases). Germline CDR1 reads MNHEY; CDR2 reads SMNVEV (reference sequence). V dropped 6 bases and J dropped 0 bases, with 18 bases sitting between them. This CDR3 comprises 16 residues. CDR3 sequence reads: CASSWGGGSNSYEQYF. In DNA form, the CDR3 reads TGTGCCAGCAGCTGGGGAGGGGGTAGCAACTCCTACGAGCAGTACTTC.

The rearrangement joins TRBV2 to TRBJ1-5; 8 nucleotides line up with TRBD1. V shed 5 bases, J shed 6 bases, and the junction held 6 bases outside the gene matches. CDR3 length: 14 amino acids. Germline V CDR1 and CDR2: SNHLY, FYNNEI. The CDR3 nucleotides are TGTGCCAGCAGTCTAGGACAGGGTGGTCAGCCCCAGCATTTT. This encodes CASSLGQGGQPQHF.